This TCR beta chain was captured in a study of blood T cells in healthy people across ages. Between the trimmed V and J ends, which lost 4 bases and 4 bases, there was a span of 11 bases. The V gene's germline CDR1 is MDHEN and CDR2 SYDVKM. This CDR3 has 14 residues. A second about 6 to 11 cycle PCR used barcoded and J-beta primers. TCRdb re-called the 5' RACE reads with MiXCR, one entry per CDR3 protein. The sample holds some 690,000 distinct CDR3 sequences, 22% seen once. General observations from the study: Expanded clonotype shifts may have been confounded, as the donors had an unknown CMV status.

The table lists this clonotype with a few counts. Its antigen is unknown. V usage is TRBV28 and J usage is TRBJ1-5; TRBD1 is a possible D gene (6 bases). This sequence was found in an older man in good health. Sequenced input: blood. The CDR3 nucleotides read TGTGCCAGCAGTTCACAACAGGGAAATCAGCCCCAGCATTTT. It specifies CASSSQQGNQPQHF.